The 17 T cell receptor beta chains below come from one sample, sequenced in a study of blood T cell repertoires in COVID-19. The assay was immunoSEQ multiplex PCR, and TCRdb's table has in-frame clones only and misses some. The sample holds some 190,000 clones; about four fifths are singletons and the top ten take 8% to 13%. Sequenced: peripheral blood. The source is a woman in her thirties or forties with COVID-19, enrolled during active disease.

This clone appeared once. The chain joins TRBV29-1 to TRBJ1-2; D is unclear. Germline assignment: CDR1 SQVTM and CDR2 ANQGSEA. The ends were cut back, 5 bases at V and 6 bases at J, with 10 bases in the middle. The CDR3 length is 11 residues. The CDR3 spells CSVQSAHGYTF. The CDR3 DNA is TGCAGCGTTCAGAGCGCCCATGGCTACACCTTC.

This clone occurred a few times. This chain's CDR3 is CASSVGGASTDTQYF. Written as DNA, the CDR3 is TGTGCCAGCAGTGTAGGAGGGGCTAGCACAGATACGCAGTATTTT. The chain is built from TRBV2 and TRBJ2-3; D perhaps matches TRBD2 (6 bases). The CDR3 consists of 15 residues. V dropped 4 bases and J dropped 0 bases, with 11 bases sitting between them. The germline V gene has CDR1 SNHLY and CDR2 FYNNEI.

The chain is built from TRBV7-9 and TRBJ2-3; perhaps TRBD2 as D (6 bases). Germline loops: CDR1 SEHNR, CDR2 FQNEAQ (reference sequence). CDR3 length equals 13 residues. The V gene lost 6 bases and the J gene lost 5 bases, with 12 bases spanning the gap. This CDR3 is CASRGTSGDTQYF. The CDR3 nucleotides read TGTGCCAGCAGAGGGACTTCGGGAGATACGCAGTATTTT.

This clone was observed a few times. This sequence joins TRBV6-1 and TRBJ1-5, with 8 bases lining up with TRBD1. The germline V gene encodes CDR1 MNHNS and CDR2 SASEGT. This CDR3 is 15 amino acids long. After removal of 3 bases from V and 6 bases from J, the junction contained 7 bases not matched to a gene. This CDR3 reads CASSDRDRLRQPQHF. For the CDR3, the DNA is TGTGCCAGCAGTGATAGGGACAGGCTTCGTCAGCCCCAGCATTTT.

Notes on this clone: The junction departs from germline at one end; a sequencing error may be responsible. This chain joins TRBV3-1 (or the pseudogene TRBV3-2) and TRBJ1-3; D may be TRBD1 (5 bases). The CDR3 consists of 11 residues. Looked up from germline, CDR1 is LGHDT and CDR2 is YNNKEL (reference sequence). The CDR3 is CASSSRTLIDF. In DNA, the CDR3 is TGTGCCAGCAGCTCCCGGACATTGATAGATTTT.

V gene TRBV12-3 or TRBV12-4 combines with J gene TRBJ2-2; D not resolved. This CDR3 has 13 residues. With 1 base removed from V and 4 bases from J, the gap between germline ends came to 4 bases. The CDR3 coding sequence is TGTGCCAGCAGTTTAGGGCCCACCGGGGAGCTGTTTTTT. Translating gives CASSLGPTGELFF.

This clone was observed a handful of times. The chain couples TRBV7-3 to TRBJ1-6; D not certain. V was trimmed by 1 base and J by 7 bases, leaving 11 bases between them. CDR3 length: 15 amino acids. Germline V lookup: CDR1 SGHTA, CDR2 FQGTGA. The chain's CDR3 is CASSLMATRNSPLHF. Written as DNA, the CDR3 is TGTGCCAGCAGCTTAATGGCAACTAGAAATTCACCCCTCCACTTT.

This chain uses TRBV11-1 with TRBJ2-3, with 10 bases fitting TRBD2. Looked up from germline, CDR1 is SGHAT and CDR2 is FQDESV (reference sequence). This CDR3 is built from 14 residues. The trim removed 5 bases at V and 1 base at J, leaving 0 bases unmatched. CDR3 protein: CASSTSGGTDTQYF. In DNA form, the CDR3 reads TGTGCCAGCAGCACTAGCGGGGGCACAGATACGCAGTATTTT.

This clone has only one observation. This chain uses TRBV30 with TRBJ1-5, with D possibly TRBD1 on 6 matching bases. Germline V CDR1 and CDR2: GTSNPN, SVGIG (reference sequence). Trimming took 5 bases from V and 6 from J, leaving 14 bases between them. The CDR3 spans 13 residues. CDR3 sequence reads: CAWRDNVGQPQHF. Written as DNA, the CDR3 is TGTGCCTGGCGGGACAACGTCGGTCAGCCCCAGCATTTT.

The chain employs TRBV2 and TRBJ1-1; D is unclear. The CDR3 has 14 amino acids. Germline V gives CDR1 SNHLY, CDR2 FYNNEI. V lost 5 bases to trimming and J lost 1 base, with 11 bases between them. The CDR3 reads CASSYIVSNTEAFF. CDR3 bases: TGTGCCAGCAGTTACATCGTCTCGAACACTGAAGCTTTCTTT.

The chain recombines TRBV5-6 with TRBJ1-2; D might be TRBD1 (6 bases). CDR1 SGHDT and CDR2 YYEEEE come from the germline V gene. This CDR3 has 16 residues. V was cut by 4 bases and J by 3 bases, with 19 bases left in between. CDR3 amino acids: CASSQPGHTRDYGYTF. The CDR3 bases are TGTGCCAGCAGCCAACCGGGACACACTAGGGACTATGGCTACACCTTC.

The chain is built from TRBV1 and TRBJ2-3; TRBD2, as called in the table, went unchecked against the DNA. TRBV1 is a pseudogene locus. The CDR3 extends over 17 amino acids. In nucleotides, the CDR3 is TGCACCAGCAGCCGCATACCGCCCCTAGCGGGACCCGATACGCAGTATTTT. Its translation is CTSSRIPPLAGPDTQYF.

The V gene is TRBV5-4, the J gene TRBJ1-2; D call uncertain. V was cut by 0 bases and J by 4 bases, with 13 bases left in between. Germline assignment: CDR1 SGHNT and CDR2 YYREEE (reference sequence). The CDR3 runs to 15 residues. The CDR3 region is CASSLGGRGSYGYTF. The CDR3 DNA is TGTGCCAGCAGCTTGGGAGGTCGGGGATCCTATGGCTACACCTTC.

This clone was detected once. The genes are TRBV30 and TRBJ2-7; weak D call: TRBD1 (5 bases). Per the germline V gene, CDR1 is GTSNPN and CDR2 is SVGIG (reference sequence). CDR3 length: 15 amino acids. Trimming took 2 bases from V and 3 from J, leaving 17 bases between them. CDR3 residues: CAWSRKGGRDYEQYF. The CDR3 nucleotides read TGTGCCTGGAGTCGAAAAGGTGGCAGGGACTACGAGCAGTACTTC.

This clone appeared a few times. The genes are TRBV2 and TRBJ2-2; no firm D call. Trimming left V 6 bases short and J 5 bases short, with 16 bases between. Per the germline V gene, CDR1 is SNHLY and CDR2 is FYNNEI. The CDR3 totals 15 residues. CDR3 amino acids: CASRVDQTGTGELFF. The CDR3 nucleotides read TGTGCCAGCAGGGTCGATCAAACCGGGACCGGGGAGCTGTTTTTT.

The V call is TRBV7-3, the J call TRBJ2-2, with 7 bases that match TRBD1. Germline V gene sequence: CDR1 SGHTA, CDR2 FQGTGA. The J segment lost 1 base and the V segment lost 5 bases, leaving 4 bases of the junction unmatched. CDR3 length: 15 amino acids. The CDR3 nucleotides read TGTGCCAGCAGCCGGGACAGCATGAACACCGGGGAGCTGTTTTTT. Translation gives CASSRDSMNTGELFF. The whole variable domain, remainder taken from reference TRBV7-3 and TRBJ2-2, is GAGVSQTPSNKVTEKGKYVELRCDPISGHTALYWYRQSLGQGPEFLIYFQGTGAADDSGLPNDRFFAVRPEGSVSTLKIQRTERGDSAVYLCASSRDSMNTGELFFGEGSRLTVL.

This chain links TRBV11-3 with TRBJ2-3, with 9 bases lining up with TRBD1. From germline, CDR1 is SGHNT and CDR2 YENEEA. The CDR3 sequence is 15 residues long. With V trimmed by 4 bases and J by 3 bases, 5 bases remained unmatched. CDR3 nucleotide sequence: TGTGCCAGCAGCTCCGACAGGGGGGCAACAGATACGCAGTATTTT. Its protein is CASSSDRGATDTQYF. The complete variable domain, with remaining parts taken from reference TRBV11-3 and TRBJ2-3, reads EAGVVQSPRYKIIEKKQPVAFWCNPISGHNTLYWYLQNLGQGPELLIRYENEEAVDDSQLPKDRFSAERLKGVDSTLKIQPAELGDSAVYLCASSSDRGATDTQYFGPGTRLTVL.